This TCR beta chain was captured by sequencing in a study of cytomegalovirus exposure and HLA in healthy donors. Study-level points and caveats: Reportedly, cytomegalovirus status was diagnosed with high sensitivity and specificity.

This clone came up once. Its target is unknown. Only in-frame clones appear in the TCRdb table, and some are missing; sequencing was by immunoSEQ multiplex PCR. The table records some 150,000 clones, approximately 94% of them present only once. The sequenced sample consisted of PBMCs. The origin of this receptor is a man between 18 and 35 years old in good health and CMV-seropositive.

The CDR3 sequence is CASSLVAGGRYNEQFF. CDR3 DNA: TGCGCCAGCAGCTTGGTAGCGGGAGGACGCTACAATGAGCAGTTCTTC. This sequence joins TRBV5-1 and TRBJ2-1, with 10 bases identical to TRBD2. The germline gives CDR1 SGHRS, CDR2 YFSETQ. The J segment lost 3 bases and the V segment lost 0 bases, leaving 3 bases of the junction unmatched. This CDR3 comprises 16 residues.